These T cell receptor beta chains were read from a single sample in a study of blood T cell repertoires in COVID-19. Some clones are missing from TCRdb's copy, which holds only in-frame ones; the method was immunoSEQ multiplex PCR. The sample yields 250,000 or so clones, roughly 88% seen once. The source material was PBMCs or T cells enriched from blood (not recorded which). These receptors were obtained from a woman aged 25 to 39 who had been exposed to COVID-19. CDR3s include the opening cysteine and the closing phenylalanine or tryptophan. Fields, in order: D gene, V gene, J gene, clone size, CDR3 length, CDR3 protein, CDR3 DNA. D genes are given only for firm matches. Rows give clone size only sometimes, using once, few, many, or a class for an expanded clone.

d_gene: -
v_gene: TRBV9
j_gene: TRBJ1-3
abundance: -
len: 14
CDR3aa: CASSPTGSGNTIYF
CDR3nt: TGTGCCAGCAGCCCGACAGGATCTGGAAACACCATATATTTT

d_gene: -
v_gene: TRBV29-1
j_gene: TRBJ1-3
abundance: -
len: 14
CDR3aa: CSVDSGGSGNTIYF
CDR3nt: TGCAGCGTTGACTCCGGGGGCTCTGGAAACACCATATATTTT

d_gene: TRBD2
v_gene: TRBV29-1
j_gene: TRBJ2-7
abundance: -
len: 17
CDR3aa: CSVAILRTSEPNYEQYF
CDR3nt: TGCAGCGTTGCGATACTCCGTACTAGCGAGCCAAACTACGAGCAGTACTTC

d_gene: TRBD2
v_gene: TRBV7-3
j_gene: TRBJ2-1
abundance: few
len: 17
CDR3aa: CASSLHPELAGNNEQFF
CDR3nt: TGTGCCAGCAGCTTACACCCCGAGCTAGCGGGGAACAATGAGCAGTTCTTC

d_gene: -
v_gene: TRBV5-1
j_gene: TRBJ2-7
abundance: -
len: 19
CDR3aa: CASSPGSLGLVSLKYEQYF
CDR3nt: TGCGCCAGCAGCCCTGGGAGCCTCGGGCTCGTCTCATTAAAGTACGAGCAGTACTTC

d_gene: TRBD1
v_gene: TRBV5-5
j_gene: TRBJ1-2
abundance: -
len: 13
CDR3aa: CASSVQGAHGYTF
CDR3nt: TGTGCCAGCAGCGTACAGGGGGCGCACGGCTACACCTTC

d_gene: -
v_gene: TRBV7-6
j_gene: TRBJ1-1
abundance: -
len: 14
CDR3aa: CASQSGRGGTEAFF
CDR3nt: TGTGCCAGCCAGAGCGGCAGGGGCGGCACTGAAGCTTTCTTT

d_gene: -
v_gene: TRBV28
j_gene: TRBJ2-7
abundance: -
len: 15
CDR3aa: CASSLISPGRYEQYF
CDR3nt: TGTGCCAGCAGTTTAATTTCCCCAGGTCGCTACGAGCAGTACTTC

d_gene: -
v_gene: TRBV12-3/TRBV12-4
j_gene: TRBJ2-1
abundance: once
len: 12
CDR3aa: CASSSSPNEQFF
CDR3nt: TGTGCCAGCAGTTCGAGCCCCAATGAGCAGTTCTTC

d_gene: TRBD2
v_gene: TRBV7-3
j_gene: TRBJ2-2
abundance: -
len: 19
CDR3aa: CASSLIPSGWAPPTGELFF
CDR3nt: TGTGCCAGCAGCTTAATTCCTAGCGGTTGGGCCCCCCCCACCGGGGAGCTGTTTTTT

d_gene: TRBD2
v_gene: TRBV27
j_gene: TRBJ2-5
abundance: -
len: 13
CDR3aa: CASSSLAEETQYF
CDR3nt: TGTGCCAGCAGCTCCCTAGCGGAAGAGACCCAGTACTTC

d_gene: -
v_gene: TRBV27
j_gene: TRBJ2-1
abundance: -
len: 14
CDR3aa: CASSSGGLYNEQFF
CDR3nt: TGTGCCAGCAGTTCAGGGGGACTCTACAATGAGCAGTTCTTC

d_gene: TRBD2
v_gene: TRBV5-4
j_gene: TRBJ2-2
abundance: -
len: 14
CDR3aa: CASSFEGLPGELFF
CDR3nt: TGTGCCAGCAGCTTTGAGGGACTACCCGGGGAGCTGTTTTTT

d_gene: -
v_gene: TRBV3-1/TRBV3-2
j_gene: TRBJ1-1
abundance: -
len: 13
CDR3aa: CASSQGPEAEAFF
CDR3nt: TGTGCCAGCAGCCAAGGTCCGGAGGCTGAAGCTTTCTTT

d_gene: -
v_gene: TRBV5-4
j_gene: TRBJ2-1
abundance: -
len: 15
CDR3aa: CASSPTPSSYNEQFF
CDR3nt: TGTGCCAGCAGTCCTACTCCGAGCTCCTACAATGAGCAGTTCTTC

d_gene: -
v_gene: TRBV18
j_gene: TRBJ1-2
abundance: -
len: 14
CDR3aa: CASSPRYRADGYTF
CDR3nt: TGTGCCAGCTCACCACGGTACAGGGCGGATGGCTACACCTTC

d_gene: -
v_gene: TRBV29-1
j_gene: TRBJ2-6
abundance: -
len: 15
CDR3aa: CSVGAGFSGANVLTF
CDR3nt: TGCAGCGTTGGGGCAGGGTTCTCTGGGGCCAACGTCCTGACTTTC

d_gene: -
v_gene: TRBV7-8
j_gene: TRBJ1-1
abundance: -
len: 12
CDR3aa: CASSLVSTEAFF
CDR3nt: TGTGCCAGCAGCTTAGTCAGCACTGAAGCTTTCTTT

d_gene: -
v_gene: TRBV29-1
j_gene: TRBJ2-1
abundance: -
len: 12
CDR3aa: CSARGLYNEQFF
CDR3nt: TGCAGCGCAAGGGGACTCTACAATGAGCAGTTCTTC

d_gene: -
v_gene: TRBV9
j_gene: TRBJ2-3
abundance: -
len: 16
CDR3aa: CASSVGLARGTDTQYF
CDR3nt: TGTGCCAGCAGCGTAGGTTTAGCGAGAGGGACAGATACGCAGTATTTT

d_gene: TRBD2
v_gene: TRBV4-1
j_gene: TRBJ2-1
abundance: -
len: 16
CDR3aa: CASGLRGLLSYNEQFF
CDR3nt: TGCGCCAGCGGACTCCGGGGACTACTTTCCTACAATGAGCAGTTCTTC

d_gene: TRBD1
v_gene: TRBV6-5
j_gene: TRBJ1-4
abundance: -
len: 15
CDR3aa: CASRTGTEYPEKLFF
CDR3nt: TGTGCCAGCAGGACGGGGACAGAATACCCTGAAAAACTGTTTTTT

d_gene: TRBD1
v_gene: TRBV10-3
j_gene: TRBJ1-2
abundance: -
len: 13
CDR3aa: CAISRDRNYGYTF
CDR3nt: TGTGCCATCAGTCGGGACAGAAACTATGGCTACACCTTC

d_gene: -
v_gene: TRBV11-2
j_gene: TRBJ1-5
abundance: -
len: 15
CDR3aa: CASSRSLGGEQPQHF
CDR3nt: TGTGCCAGCAGCCGAAGTCTTGGGGGGGAACAGCCCCAGCATTTT